Below, 5 T cell receptor beta chains from the same sample are listed, as sequenced in a study of cytomegalovirus exposure and HLA in healthy donors. This table comes from immunoSEQ multiplex PCR, and its TCRdb copy is limited to in-frame clones, with some not included. The table shows around 250,000 clones, with around 89% occurring only once. Sequencing input: PBMCs. All receptors derive from a woman under 30 in good health and CMV-seronegative.

The chain carries TRBV5-1 and TRBJ1-2; the D gene is possibly TRBD1 (5 bases). The V end was cut by 5 bases, the J end by 7 bases, with 21 bases between. The CDR3 consists of 15 residues. Germline V gene data show CDR1 as SGHRS and CDR2 as YFSETQ. CDR3 DNA: TGCGCCAGCAGGGGAGAATTGGGGACTTCTCGTGGCTACACCTTC. The encoded protein is CASRGELGTSRGYTF.

This clone was recorded a few times. For the CDR3, the DNA is TGTGCCAGTAGTCCCGGGACAGAATACTATGGCTACACCTTC. The encoded protein is CASSPGTEYYGYTF. This rearrangement joins TRBV19 to TRBJ1-2, with TRBD1 matching over 7 bases. Germline CDR1 and CDR2: LNHDA and SQIVND (reference sequence). This CDR3 spans 14 amino acids. Trimming cost V 5 bases and J 3 bases; bases outside gene matches: 6.

The chain combines TRBV7-6 with TRBJ1-1; D remains unclear. The CDR3 loop spans 14 amino acids. Germline CDR1 is SGHVS and CDR2 is FNYEAQ. V was cut by 5 bases and J by 1 base, with 11 bases left in between. This CDR3 reads CASSPLGGNTEAFF. The CDR3 coding sequence is TGTGCCAGCAGCCCCCTGGGAGGGAACACTGAAGCTTTCTTT.

The rearrangement joins TRBV6-1 to TRBJ2-1; D gene uncertain. V was pared by 5 bases and J by 0 bases, with 8 bases between. CDR1 is MNHNS and CDR2 is SASEGT in the germline V gene. CDR3 length equals 14 residues. In DNA form, the CDR3 reads TGTGCCAGCAGTTTCCCCGGCTCCTACAATGAGCAGTTCTTC. It specifies CASSFPGSYNEQFF.

The V and J genes are TRBV10-1 and TRBJ2-1, with a tentative D call TRBD2 (6 bases). CDR3 length: 15 residues. The ends were cut back, 6 bases at V and 0 bases at J, with 12 bases in the middle. Germline CDR1 reads WNHNN; CDR2 reads SYGVQD (reference sequence). The CDR3 DNA is TGCGCCAGCAGCCGGGACTTGAGCTCCTACAATGAGCAGTTCTTC. Its protein product is CASSRDLSSYNEQFF.